This entry concerns a single TCR beta chain. Its antigen is not identified. The record originates from a study of beta chain features in type 1 diabetes. Study-wide background: Researchers looked at some 110 million sorted cells across all samples.

General study results and limits: Shortening that was moderate but significant affected the TCRB CDR3s of Type 1 diabetes patients in all four CD4+ subsets.

The study reverse transcribed the entire isolated RNA, so it sequenced expressed TCRB transcripts. The data were produced by immunoSEQ multiplex PCR, yet TCRdb's version contains in-frame clones alone and is incomplete. The table has some 44,000 clones, 65% to 70% seen once. Donors underwent one heparinised blood draw, approximately 120 mL on average. Sorting that relied on CD45RO/CCR7/CD25/CD127/CD95/CD27 yielded CD4+ naive, central memory, regulatory and stem cell-like memory cells. Purity of each sorted population was above 95%. The CDR3 consists of 16 residues. Germline V gives CDR1 SGHTA, CDR2 FQGTGA. Trimming removed 2 bases from V and 7 bases from J, with 21 bases in between.

This sequence was found in a woman aged 18-29 years with type 1 diabetes. The chain joins TRBV7-3 to TRBJ2-7, with a tentative D call TRBD2 (6 bases). The sequenced sample consisted of Tregs from blood. CDR3 DNA: TGTGCCAGCAGCTTAGAGGGACTCGCCCCACGGGGGGAGCAGTACTTC. Translation: CASSLEGLAPRGEQYF.